One sample yielded the 19 T cell receptor beta chains listed below, sequenced in a study of PD-1 blockade in classical Hodgkin lymphoma. The method was immunoSEQ multiplex PCR; TCRdb's version includes in-frame clones alone and lacks a portion of them. Of 70,000 or so clones in the sample, under 95% were seen once. Patients all relapsed after autologous stem cell transplantation, and there was variation in brentuximab vedotin exposure. This specimen was peripheral blood mononuclear cells (PBMCs), taken at baseline. The receptors shown here come from a human donor with classical Hodgkin lymphoma.

The chain is built from TRBV5-6 and TRBJ2-6; D might be TRBD2 (5 bases). This CDR3 spans 19 amino acids. V lost 6 bases and J lost 2, with 24 bases in between. The V gene's germline CDR1 is SGHDT and CDR2 YYEEEE. Written as DNA, the CDR3 is TGTGCCAGCACCAAGCTTACTTGGAGGACTGCCCCTGGGGCCAACGTCCTGACTTTC. Translating it yields CASTKLTWRTAPGANVLTF.

The gene calls are TRBV19 and TRBJ1-2; 9 positions agree with TRBD1. Unmatched junction bases numbered 14, after V lost 10 bases and J lost 5 bases. Looked up from germline, CDR1 is LNHDA and CDR2 is SQIVND (reference sequence). The CDR3 extends over 15 amino acids. Written as DNA, the CDR3 is TGTGCCACCGGTTCAGGGACAGGGAATTTATATGGCTACACCTTC. Amino acid sequence: CATGSGTGNLYGYTF.

The genes are TRBV27 and TRBJ2-1; TRBD2 agrees at 9 bases. The junction had 5 bases not matched to a gene; V was cut back by 0 bases and J by 8 bases. CDR1 is MNHEY and CDR2 is SMNVEV in the germline V gene (reference sequence). The CDR3 consists of 15 residues. The CDR3 reads CASSLSGGGAYEQFF. Written as DNA, the CDR3 is TGTGCCAGCAGTTTATCTGGCGGGGGGGCCTATGAGCAGTTCTTC.

V usage is TRBV25-1 and J usage is TRBJ2-4, with D tentatively TRBD2 (6 bases). This CDR3 spans 16 amino acids. Germline V CDR1 and CDR2: MGHDK, SYGVNS. V dropped 1 base and J dropped 1 base, with 11 bases sitting between them. CDR3 in DNA: TGTGCCAGCAGTGAATTTGTACGGGGGGCCAAAAACATTCAGTACTTC. Translated: CASSEFVRGAKNIQYF.

This clone is classed as medium-sized. This chain uses TRBV27 with TRBJ2-1; D unresolved. Looked up from germline, CDR1 is MNHEY and CDR2 is SMNVEV (reference sequence). V lost 8 bases, J lost 3 bases, and 17 bases lay in between. The CDR3 is made up of 15 amino acids. The CDR3 loop is CASAALPALYNEQFF. The CDR3 DNA sequence: TGTGCCAGCGCCGCACTGCCCGCCCTCTACAATGAGCAGTTCTTC.

The rearrangement links TRBV30 to TRBJ2-3; 7 bases align to TRBD2. Germline CDR1 reads GTSNPN; CDR2 reads SVGIG (reference sequence). The J segment lost 1 base and the V segment lost 3 bases, leaving 4 bases of the junction unmatched. This CDR3 is built from 14 residues. The CDR3 DNA reads TGTGCCTGGAGGTGGGGGAGGGGCACAGATACGCAGTATTTT. It encodes CAWRWGRGTDTQYF.

The V and J genes are TRBV4-2 and TRBJ2-2, with TRBD2 identical over 13 bases. The trim removed 2 bases at V and 7 bases at J, leaving 4 bases unmatched. This CDR3 has 16 residues. Germline CDR1 reads LGHNA; CDR2 reads YNFKEQ. Here the CDR3 reads CASSQTSGGAVGELFF. The CDR3 nucleotides are TGTGCCAGCAGCCAAACTAGCGGGGGGGCCGTCGGGGAGCTGTTTTTT.

CDR3 amino acids: CASSLSNIGSGTMNEQYF. Here the CDR3 DNA reads TGTGCCAGCTCACTGAGTAATATAGGTAGTGGTACAATGAACGAGCAGTACTTC. The chain carries TRBV18 and TRBJ2-7, with D unresolved. The germline CDR1 and CDR2 sequences are KGHSH and LQKENI. V was trimmed by 4 bases and J by 5 bases, leaving 27 bases between them. The CDR3 has 18 amino acids.

The V gene is TRBV4-1, the J gene TRBJ2-7, with a weak D call TRBD2 (6 bases). Germline V gene lookup returns CDR1 MGHRA and CDR2 YSYEKL. The CDR3 sequence is 18 residues long. V was clipped by 0 bases and J by 0 bases, with 18 bases between them. The chain's CDR3 is CASSQDPLGGPSSYEQYF. Written as DNA, the CDR3 is TGCGCCAGCAGCCAAGATCCCCTCGGGGGACCAAGCTCCTACGAGCAGTACTTC.

This rearrangement joins TRBV11-3 to TRBJ2-3; 10 bases map to TRBD2. Trimming removed 4 bases from V and 0 bases from J; junction bases left unmatched: 4. The CDR3 runs to 16 residues. Germline lookup yields CDR1 SGHNT and CDR2 YENEEA. DNA of the CDR3: TGTGCCAGCAGCTCCACTAGCGGGGCTAGCACAGATACGCAGTATTTT. Translated, it gives CASSSTSGASTDTQYF.

The CDR3 loop reads CASSEWPLGGTF. As DNA, the CDR3 is TGTGCCAGCAGTGAATGGCCCTTAGGGGGGACCTTC. V usage is TRBV6-1 and J usage is TRBJ1-2; TRBD1 might be the D (6 bases). This CDR3 has 12 residues. The ends were cut back, 2 bases at V and 14 bases at J, with 15 bases in the middle. Germline V CDR1 and CDR2: MNHNS, SASEGT.

The chain carries TRBV5-1 and TRBJ2-3, with 9 bases fitting TRBD1. The CDR3 consists of 14 residues. Per the germline V gene, CDR1 is SGHRS and CDR2 is YFSETQ. J gave up 6 bases and V 2 bases, and 4 bases lay outside the gene matches. The CDR3 spells CASSLQGAGDTQYF. Written as DNA, the CDR3 is TGCGCCAGCAGCTTACAGGGGGCTGGGGATACGCAGTATTTT.

The V call is TRBV6-5, the J call TRBJ1-5, with D unresolved. V shed 6 bases and J shed 1 base, with 13 bases lying between them. The CDR3 is 15 residues long. The germline V gene encodes CDR1 MNHEY and CDR2 SVGAGI. The CDR3, as DNA: TGTGCCAGCAGGATCGCGGGTAACAGCAATCAGCCCCAGCATTTT. Its protein product is CASRIAGNSNQPQHF.

This clone has a handful of counts. The chain joins TRBV4-3 to TRBJ2-1; 7 positions match TRBD1. The CDR3 consists of 15 residues. J lost 8 bases, V lost 1 base, and 8 bases had no gene match. The V gene's germline CDR1 is LGHNA and CDR2 YSLEER. The CDR3, as DNA: TGCGCCAGCAGCCAAGTAGACAGGGTTTTGGATGAGCAGTTCTTC. Residues: CASSQVDRVLDEQFF.

The chain uses TRBV19 and TRBJ2-3; 9 bases fit TRBD1. The CDR3 covers 18 residues. J gave up 1 base and V 4 bases, and 12 bases lay outside the gene matches. Germline CDR1 LNHDA, CDR2 SQIVND (reference sequence). The DNA of the CDR3 is TGTGCCAGTAGTAGTTTGAGGAAAGGGGACAGGGGCACAGATACGCAGTATTTT. It encodes CASSSLRKGDRGTDTQYF. Together with reference TRBV19 and TRBJ2-3, the CDR3 gives the full variable domain: DGGITQSPKYLFRKEGQNVTLSCEQNLNHDAMYWYRQDPGQGLRLIYYSQIVNDFQKGDIAEGYSVSREKKESFPLTVTSAQKNPTAFYLCASSSLRKGDRGTDTQYFGPGTRLTVL.

CDR3: CATSARTGINYGYTF. CDR3 sequence (DNA): TGTGCCACCAGCGCCCGGACAGGGATTAACTATGGCTACACCTTC. V gene TRBV15 combines with J gene TRBJ1-2; 8 nucleotides agree with TRBD1. V lost 5 bases to trimming and J lost 1 base; unmatched junction nucleotides: 6. CDR1 and CDR2 (germline): LNHNV, YYDKDF (reference sequence). CDR3 length: 15 residues.

V and J are TRBV4-2 and TRBJ2-2; 12 bases agree with TRBD2. This CDR3 region has 19 residues. Per germline, CDR1 LGHNA and CDR2 YNFKEQ. V trimming: 0 bases; J trimming: 6 bases; junction bases outside the gene matches: 11. In DNA form, the CDR3 reads TGTGCCAGCAGCCAAGATTGGGTGACTAGCGGGAGAGGTGCCGGGGAGCTGTTTTTT. Its translation: CASSQDWVTSGRGAGELFF.

The V gene is TRBV19, the J gene TRBJ2-7, with 8 bases matching TRBD2. The germline gives CDR1 LNHDA, CDR2 SQIVND (reference sequence). The CDR3 has 16 amino acids. The trim removed 1 base at V and 7 bases at J, leaving 12 bases unmatched. The CDR3 here is CASSIVAGTDTGEQYF. The CDR3 nucleotides read TGTGCCAGTAGTATAGTAGCGGGAACCGATACGGGTGAGCAGTACTTC.

This clone was observed a handful of times. This sequence joins TRBV25-1 and TRBJ2-3; either TRBD1 or TRBD2 may fit D (5 bases each). Germline V lookup: CDR1 MGHDK, CDR2 SYGVNS. This CDR3 spans 13 amino acids. V dropped 0 bases and J dropped 7 bases, with 8 bases sitting between them. CDR3 protein: CASSEYGGNTQYF. CDR3 nucleotides: TGTGCCAGCAGTGAATATGGGGGAAATACGCAGTATTTT.